Detailed here is one T cell receptor beta chain. Cohorts were determined from participant-reported clinical history. The CDR3 extends over 17 amino acids. Trimming took 1 base from V and 7 from J, leaving 20 bases between them. CDR1 and CDR2 from the germline V gene are SGHDT and YYEEEE. This record belongs to a study of blood T cell repertoires in COVID-19. TCRdb keeps only in-frame clones here, not all; method: immunoSEQ multiplex PCR. The table lists 110,000 to 150,000 clones, 85% to 90% of them singletons. The gene calls are TRBV5-6 and TRBJ1-4, with D unresolved. What was sequenced was PBMCs or T cells enriched from blood (not recorded which). The receptor was derived from a man in his fifties or sixties who had recovered from COVID-19. The CDR3 spells CASSLYGVRGNSEKLFF. As DNA, the CDR3 is TGTGCCAGCAGCTTGTACGGGGTACGGGGTAATAGTGAAAAACTGTTTTTT.